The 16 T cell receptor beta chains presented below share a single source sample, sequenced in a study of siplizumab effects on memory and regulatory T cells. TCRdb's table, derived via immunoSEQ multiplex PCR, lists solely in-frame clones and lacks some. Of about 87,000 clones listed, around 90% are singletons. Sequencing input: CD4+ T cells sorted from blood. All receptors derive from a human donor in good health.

CDR3 nucleotide sequence: TGTGCCAGCAGCATCCTTACCGGGACTGAAGCTTTCTTT. This codes for CASSILTGTEAFF. V usage is TRBV7-2 and J usage is TRBJ1-1, with unresolved D. The CDR3 is 13 amino acids. Trimming cost V 5 bases and J 5 bases, with 12 bases left between them. Germline V lookup: CDR1 SGHTA, CDR2 FQGNSA.

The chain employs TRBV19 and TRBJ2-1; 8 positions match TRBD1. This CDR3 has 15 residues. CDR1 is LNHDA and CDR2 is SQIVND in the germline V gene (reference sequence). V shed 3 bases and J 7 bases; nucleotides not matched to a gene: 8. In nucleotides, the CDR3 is TGTGCCAGTAGTATGGGCTACCGGGACAGGAATGAGCAGTTCTTC. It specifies CASSMGYRDRNEQFF.

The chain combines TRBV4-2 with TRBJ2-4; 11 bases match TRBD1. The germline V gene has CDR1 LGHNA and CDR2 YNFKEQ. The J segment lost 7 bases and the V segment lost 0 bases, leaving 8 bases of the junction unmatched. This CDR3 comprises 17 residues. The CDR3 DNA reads TGTGCCAGCAGCCAAGATTCTTGGGACAGGGGGGCGAACATTCAGTACTTC. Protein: CASSQDSWDRGANIQYF.

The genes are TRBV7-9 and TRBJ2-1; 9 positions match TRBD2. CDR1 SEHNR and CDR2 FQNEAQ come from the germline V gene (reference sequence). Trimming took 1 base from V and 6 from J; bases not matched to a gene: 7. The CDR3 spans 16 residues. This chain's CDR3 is CASSLDGTSLINEQFF. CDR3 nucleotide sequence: TGTGCCAGCAGCTTAGACGGGACTAGCTTAATCAATGAGCAGTTCTTC.

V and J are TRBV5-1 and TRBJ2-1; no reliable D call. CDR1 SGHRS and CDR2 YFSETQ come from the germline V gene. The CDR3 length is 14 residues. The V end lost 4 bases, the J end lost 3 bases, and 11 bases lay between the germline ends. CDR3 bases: TGCGCCAGCAGCCGCGAACCCCTCTACAATGAGCAGTTCTTC. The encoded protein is CASSREPLYNEQFF.

The CDR3 protein is CASSLSGVRYDGYTF. Written as DNA, the CDR3 is TGTGCCAGCAGTTTATCAGGGGTTAGATATGATGGCTACACCTTC. The chain combines TRBV28 with TRBJ1-2, with D possibly matching TRBD1 (6 bases). The V and J ends lost 1 base and 6 bases respectively, with 15 bases between them. The CDR3 extends over 15 amino acids. Germline V lookup: CDR1 MDHEN, CDR2 SYDVKM.

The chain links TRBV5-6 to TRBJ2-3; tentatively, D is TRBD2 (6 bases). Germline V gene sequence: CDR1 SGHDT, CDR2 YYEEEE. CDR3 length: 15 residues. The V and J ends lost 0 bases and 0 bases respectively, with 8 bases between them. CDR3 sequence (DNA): TGTGCCAGCAGCTTGGTTAGCGGAAGCACAGATACGCAGTATTTT. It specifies CASSLVSGSTDTQYF. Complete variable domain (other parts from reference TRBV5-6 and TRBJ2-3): DAGVTQSPTHLIKTRGQQVTLRCSPKSGHDTVSWYQQALGQGPQFIFQYYEEEERQRGNFPDRFSGHQFPNYSSELNVNALLLGDSALYLCASSLVSGSTDTQYFGPGTRLTVL.

The DNA of the CDR3 is TGCAGCGTTGAAGATGGGGTCGGGGCCTATGGCTACACCTTC. Translation gives CSVEDGVGAYGYTF. This chain links TRBV29-1 with TRBJ1-2; D is perhaps TRBD1 (5 bases). In germline, CDR1 is SQVTM, CDR2 ANQGSEA. V lost 0 bases and J 4 bases, leaving 12 bases between the germline ends. The CDR3 length is 14 residues. The full variable domain, completed using reference TRBV29-1 and TRBJ1-2, is SAVISQKPSRDICQRGTSLTIQCQVDSQVTMMFWYRQQPGQSLTLIATANQGSEATYESGFVIDKFPISRPNLTFSTLTVSNMSPEDSSIYLCSVEDGVGAYGYTFGSGTRLTVV.

CDR3 region: CASSVGDISNQPQHF. The CDR3, as DNA: TGTGCCAGCAGCGTAGGGGACATTAGCAATCAGCCCCAGCATTTT. The gene calls are TRBV9 and TRBJ1-5; maybe TRBD1 (6 bases). V dropped 0 bases and J dropped 0 bases, with 7 bases sitting between them. Germline CDR1 reads SGDLS; CDR2 reads YYNGEE. The CDR3 length is 15 residues.

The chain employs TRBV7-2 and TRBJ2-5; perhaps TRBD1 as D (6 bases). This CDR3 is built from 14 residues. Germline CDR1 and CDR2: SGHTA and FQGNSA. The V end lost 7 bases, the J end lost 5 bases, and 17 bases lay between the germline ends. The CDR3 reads CASTGAGEGETQYF. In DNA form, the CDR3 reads TGTGCCAGCACCGGGGCAGGGGAAGGGGAGACCCAGTACTTC.

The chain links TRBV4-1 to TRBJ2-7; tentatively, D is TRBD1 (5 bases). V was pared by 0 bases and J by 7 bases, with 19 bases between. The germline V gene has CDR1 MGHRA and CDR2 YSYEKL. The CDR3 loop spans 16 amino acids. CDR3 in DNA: TGCGCCAGCAGCCAAGAAATGGCCAGGGTCCCCAGGGAGCAGTACTTC. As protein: CASSQEMARVPREQYF.

Written as DNA, the CDR3 is TGTGCCAGCACCGTAGCGTCTGGAAACACCATATATTTT. The encoded protein is CASTVASGNTIYF. This chain uses TRBV11-2 with TRBJ1-3; D gene ambiguous. Germline lookup yields CDR1 SGHAT and CDR2 FQNNGV. The CDR3 is 13 amino acids. V was clipped by 7 bases and J by 1 base, with 8 bases between them.

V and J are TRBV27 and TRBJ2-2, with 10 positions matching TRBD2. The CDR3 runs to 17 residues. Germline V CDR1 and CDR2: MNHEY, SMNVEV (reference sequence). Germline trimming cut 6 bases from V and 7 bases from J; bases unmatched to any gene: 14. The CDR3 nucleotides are TGTGCCAGCAGCCCAAAGCCGGGACTAGCGCCCTACGGGGAGCTGTTTTTT. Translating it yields CASSPKPGLAPYGELFF.

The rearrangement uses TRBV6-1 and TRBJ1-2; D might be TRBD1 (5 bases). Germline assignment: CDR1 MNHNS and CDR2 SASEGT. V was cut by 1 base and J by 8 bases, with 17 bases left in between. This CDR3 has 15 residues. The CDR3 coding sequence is TGTGCCAGCAGTGAAGGCTTGTACCAGGGACGAGGCTACACCTTC. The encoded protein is CASSEGLYQGRGYTF.

As DNA, the CDR3 is TGTGCCAGCAGCCCTCTTAGCGGGAGGGCCTACAATGAGCAGTTCTTC. Translated: CASSPLSGRAYNEQFF. The genes are TRBV7-3 and TRBJ2-1, with 11 bases identical to TRBD2. This CDR3 region has 16 residues. The junction had 5 bases not matched to a gene; V was cut back by 5 bases and J by 2 bases. Per the germline V gene, CDR1 is SGHTA and CDR2 is FQGTGA.

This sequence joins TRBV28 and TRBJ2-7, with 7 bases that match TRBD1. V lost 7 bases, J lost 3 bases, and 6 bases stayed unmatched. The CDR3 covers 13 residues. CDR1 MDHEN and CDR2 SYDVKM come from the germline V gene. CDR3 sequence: CASNRDSYYEQYF. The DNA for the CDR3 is TGTGCCAGCAATAGGGACAGCTACTACGAGCAGTACTTC.